The 20 T cell receptor beta chains reported below all come from one sample, sequenced in a study of T-cell reconstitution after alpha-beta-depleted transplantation in children (dated by TCRdb to the mid-2010s). The sample's treatment or condition, from its label and the paper: allogeneic hematopoietic cell transplantation with graft depleted of TCRalphabeta T cells and CD19 B cells. Libraries were built with PCR. TCRdb records Illumina HiSeq 2500 as the sequencer. TCR library preparation used molecular barcoding, with unique molecular identifiers applied to normalize quantification of the TCRbeta repertoire. Using fastp at Q25 and MiXCR, TCRdb reprocessed the public reads and kept productive beta chains. Every entry covers one CDR3 protein and lists the most common genes and DNA from its rows. The sample has over 450,000 distinct CDR3 sequences on record, about 10% of them singletons. Of the sample, roughly 2% falls within the top ten clones.

This specimen was PBMCs, taken before TCRalphabeta/CD19-depleted stem cell transplant. The receptors derive from a child aged 2-15 years with inherited bone marrow failure, due to receive a stem cell transplant.

The chain couples TRBV18 to TRBJ2-7, with D possibly matching TRBD2 (6 bases). The CDR3 extends over 18 amino acids. The V end was cut by 3 bases, the J end by 3 bases, with 24 bases between. The germline gives CDR1 KGHSH, CDR2 LQKENI. Written as DNA, the CDR3 is TGTGCCAGCTCACCCCTGGGAGGACGAGGCACTCCCTACTACGAGCAGTACTTC. This codes for CASSPLGGRGTPYYEQYF. The variable domain in full, completed from reference TRBV18 and TRBJ2-7, reads NAGVMQNPRHLVRRRGQEARLRCSPMKGHSHVYWYRQLPEEGLKFMVYLQKENIIDESGMPKERFSAEFPKEGPSILRIQQVVRGDSAAYFCASSPLGGRGTPYYEQYFGPGTRLTVT.

This clonotype was detected only a few times. The V and J genes are TRBV28 and TRBJ2-1; weak D call: TRBD2 (6 bases). CDR1 and CDR2 (germline): MDHEN, SYDVKM. The V end was cut by 3 bases, the J end by 3 bases, with 12 bases between. The CDR3 covers 15 residues. The CDR3 spells CASSFGQGGYNEQFF. The CDR3 DNA reads TGTGCCAGCAGTTTCGGGCAGGGAGGCTACAATGAGCAGTTCTTC.

Many counts were recorded for this clonotype. The rearrangement links TRBV29-1 to TRBJ2-6; 7 bases align to TRBD1. V gave up 6 bases and J gave up 4 bases; unmatched junction bases: 6. The CDR3 loop spans 14 amino acids. CDR1 and CDR2 (germline): SQVTM, ANQGSEA. This CDR3 reads CSVETGSGANVLTF. The CDR3 DNA reads TGCAGCGTGGAGACAGGGTCCGGGGCCAACGTCCTGACTTTC.

In its sample, this clonotype was seen many times. J is TRBJ2-7 and V is TRBV12-3 or TRBV12-4; tentatively, D is TRBD1 or TRBD2 (5 bases each). CDR3 size: 14 residues. V shed 3 bases and J shed 2 bases, with 11 bases lying between them. CDR3 nucleotides: TGTGCCAGCAGTTTTCCTGGGACCCCCTACGAGCAGTACTTC. It encodes CASSFPGTPYEQYF.

This clonotype was counted many times. The chain recombines TRBV29-1 with TRBJ2-3; D remains ambiguous. The CDR3 loop spans 13 amino acids. Looked up from germline, CDR1 is SQVTM and CDR2 is ANQGSEA. Trimming pared 1 base from V and 6 bases from J, leaving 11 bases between. The CDR3 loop is CSVEGVAMDTQYF. The DNA of the CDR3 is TGCAGCGTTGAAGGCGTAGCTATGGATACGCAGTATTTT.

V usage is TRBV29-1 and J usage is TRBJ2-1; TRBD2 matches 11 bases. The trim removed 6 bases at V and 6 bases at J, leaving 13 bases unmatched. This CDR3 contains 16 residues. Germline V lookup: CDR1 SQVTM, CDR2 ANQGSEA. The CDR3, as DNA: TGCAGCGTCCGCTACCCCGGGACTAGCGGACTCAATGAGCAGTTCTTC. This gives the protein CSVRYPGTSGLNEQFF.

This clonotype has at least ten counts. The V gene is TRBV20-1, the J gene TRBJ2-5; possible D gene TRBD1, 5 bases. The CDR3 has 12 residues. Germline V gene data show CDR1 as DFQATT and CDR2 as SNEGSKA (reference sequence). In nucleotides, the CDR3 is TGCAGGGTTTTGGGGCGTGGGGAGACCCAGTACTTC. As protein: CRVLGRGETQYF.

This clonotype was observed a handful of times. The chain has TRBV5-1 and TRBJ2-7; 9 positions agree with TRBD1. CDR3 size: 15 residues. With 4 bases clipped from V and 6 bases from J, the junction kept 11 bases outside the gene matches. CDR1 and CDR2 from the germline V gene are SGHRS and YFSETQ. Here the CDR3 reads CASSGRIDRGGEQYF. The CDR3 nucleotides read TGCGCCAGCAGCGGCAGAATTGACAGGGGGGGCGAGCAGTACTTC.

This clonotype was observed a few times. The chain is built from TRBV27 and TRBJ2-3; 11 bases line up with TRBD2. The CDR3 consists of 16 residues. After removal of 5 bases from V and 4 bases from J, the junction contained 8 bases not matched to a gene. The V gene's germline CDR1 is MNHEY and CDR2 SMNVEV (reference sequence). Written as DNA, the CDR3 is TGTGCCAGCAGTGCCGGGACTAGCGGACGCCCAGATACGCAGTATTTT. Its translation: CASSAGTSGRPDTQYF.

Ten or more counts support this clonotype. V usage is TRBV5-1 and J usage is TRBJ2-5; 15 bases are a match to TRBD2. The germline V gene encodes CDR1 SGHRS and CDR2 YFSETQ. There are 19 residues in the CDR3. V lost 0 bases, J lost 2 bases, and 8 bases stayed unmatched. Written as DNA, the CDR3 is TGCGCCAGCAGCTTGGAGGGACTAGCGGGAGGATACCTTCAAGAGACCCAGTACTTC. This gives the protein CASSLEGLAGGYLQETQYF.

In its sample, this clonotype was seen many times. V and J are TRBV4-1 and TRBJ2-1, with D uncertain. The germline CDR1 and CDR2 sequences are MGHRA and YSYEKL. The CDR3 length is 10 residues. V shed 0 bases and J shed 15 bases, with 6 bases lying between them. The CDR3 here is CASSQDTWFF. The CDR3 bases are TGCGCCAGCAGCCAAGATACTTGGTTCTTC.

This clonotype was seen repeatedly, ten times or more. J is TRBJ2-1 and V is TRBV6-2 or TRBV6-3, with no clear D. The CDR3 spans 13 residues. CDR1 is MNHEY and CDR2 is SVGEGT in the germline V gene. V lost 3 bases and J 10 bases, leaving 13 bases between the germline ends. In nucleotides, the CDR3 is TGTGCCAGCAGTTATGGACGGACCCCAGAGCAGTTCTTC. Protein: CASSYGRTPEQFF.

There are many counts of this clonotype. The chain recombines TRBV24-1 with TRBJ1-2, with D possibly being TRBD1 (6 bases). Germline values: CDR1 KGHDR, CDR2 SFDVKD. The ends were cut back, 0 bases at V and 5 bases at J, with 21 bases in the middle. The CDR3 is made up of 18 amino acids. CDR3 coding DNA: TGTGCCACCAGTGATTTGCAAACGGGGGCCGGGACATATTATGGCTACACCTTC. Translating gives CATSDLQTGAGTYYGYTF.

The table lists this clonotype with many counts. The chain employs TRBV5-1 and TRBJ2-3; unclear D gene. V was shortened by 7 bases and J by 4 bases, with 10 bases between the two germline ends. CDR1 is SGHRS, CDR2 YFSETQ, per germline. This CDR3 spans 12 amino acids. This CDR3 is CASGPRADTQYF. CDR3 DNA sequence: TGCGCCAGCGGTCCGCGCGCAGATACGCAGTATTTT.

This chain connects TRBV12-3 or TRBV12-4 to TRBJ2-2; TRBD2 agrees at 10 bases. The CDR3 is made up of 18 amino acids. V was pared by 11 bases and J by 0 bases, with 15 bases of the junction left unmatched. CDR3 in amino acids: CAFSMGLAGVSNTGELFF. The CDR3 bases are TGTGCCTTCTCCATGGGGCTAGCGGGAGTTTCGAACACCGGGGAGCTGTTTTTT.

This clonotype was counted ten times or more. The rearrangement uses TRBV30 and TRBJ1-1; 8 bases line up with TRBD1. Unmatched junction bases numbered 3, after V lost 1 base and J lost 2 bases. There are 14 residues in the CDR3. The germline CDR1 and CDR2 sequences are GTSNPN and SVGIG (reference sequence). CDR3 sequence (DNA): TGTGCCTGGAGTGGACAGGGGAGAAACACTGAAGCTTTCTTT. As protein: CAWSGQGRNTEAFF.

This clonotype was recorded at least ten times. The chain combines TRBV29-1 with TRBJ2-7, with 10 bases lining up with TRBD2. Germline loops: CDR1 SQVTM, CDR2 ANQGSEA. Losses at the gene ends were 4 bases for V and 7 bases for J; bases not matched to a gene: 10. The CDR3 is made up of 14 amino acids. The CDR3 bases are TGCAGCGTTGGCGGGACTAGCGAACGTTGGGAGCAGTACTTC. Amino acid sequence: CSVGGTSERWEQYF.

This clonotype appeared many times. This sequence joins TRBV10-3 and TRBJ2-1; 9 bases are shared with TRBD2. Germline loops: CDR1 ENHRY, CDR2 SYGVKD. V dropped 0 bases and J dropped 2; count of bases not matched to a gene: 8. This CDR3 has 18 amino acids. The CDR3 nucleotides are TGTGCCATCAGTGAGTCGGCACCGGGACTAGCAGCCTACAATGAGCAGTTCTTC. It specifies CAISESAPGLAAYNEQFF.

This clonotype has a count of ten or more. This chain links TRBV2 with TRBJ1-1; D not resolved. The CDR3 is made up of 12 amino acids. V lost 11 bases, J lost 0 bases, and 10 bases lay in between. Per the germline V gene, CDR1 is SNHLY and CDR2 is FYNNEI. CDR3 protein: CAQRRMNTEAFF. The CDR3, as DNA: TGTGCCCAAAGGCGTATGAACACTGAAGCTTTCTTT. The entire variable domain, with the rest obtained from reference TRBV2 and TRBJ1-1, is as follows: EPEVTQTPSHQVTQMGQEVILRCVPISNHLYFYWYRQILGQKVEFLVSFYNNEISEKSEIFDDQFSVERPDGSNFTLKIRSTKLEDSAMYFCAQRRMNTEAFFGQGTRLTVV.

The V and J genes are TRBV19 and TRBJ1-1; the D is unclear. This CDR3 has 14 amino acids. From germline, CDR1 is LNHDA and CDR2 SQIVND (reference sequence). The V end lost 10 bases, the J end lost 4 bases, and 19 bases lay between the germline ends. Written as DNA, the CDR3 is TGTGCCACGTGGAGTGAGGAATCAAGCACTGAAGCTTTCTTT. Translated, it gives CATWSEESSTEAFF.